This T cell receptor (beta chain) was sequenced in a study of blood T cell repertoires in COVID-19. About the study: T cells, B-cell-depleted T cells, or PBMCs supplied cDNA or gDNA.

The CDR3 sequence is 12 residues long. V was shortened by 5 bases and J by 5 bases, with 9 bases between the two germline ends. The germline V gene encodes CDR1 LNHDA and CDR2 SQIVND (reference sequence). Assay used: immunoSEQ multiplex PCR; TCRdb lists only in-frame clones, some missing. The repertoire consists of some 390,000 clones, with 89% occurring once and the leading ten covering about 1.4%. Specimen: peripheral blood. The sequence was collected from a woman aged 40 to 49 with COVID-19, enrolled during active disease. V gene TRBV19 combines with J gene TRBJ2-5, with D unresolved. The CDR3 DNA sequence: TGTGCCAGTAGTGACTTTTCGGAGACCCAGTACTTC. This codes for CASSDFSETQYF.